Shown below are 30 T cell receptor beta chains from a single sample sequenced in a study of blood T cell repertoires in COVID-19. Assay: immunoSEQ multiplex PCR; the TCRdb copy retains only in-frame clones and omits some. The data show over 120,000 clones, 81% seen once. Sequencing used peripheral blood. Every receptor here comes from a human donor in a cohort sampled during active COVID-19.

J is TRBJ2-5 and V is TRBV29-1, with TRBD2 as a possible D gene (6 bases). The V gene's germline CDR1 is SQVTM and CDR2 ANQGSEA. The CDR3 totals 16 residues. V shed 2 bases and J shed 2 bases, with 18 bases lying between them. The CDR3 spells CSVEFFLPGVQETQYF. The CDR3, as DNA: TGCAGCGTTGAATTTTTTCTCCCGGGAGTGCAAGAGACCCAGTACTTC.

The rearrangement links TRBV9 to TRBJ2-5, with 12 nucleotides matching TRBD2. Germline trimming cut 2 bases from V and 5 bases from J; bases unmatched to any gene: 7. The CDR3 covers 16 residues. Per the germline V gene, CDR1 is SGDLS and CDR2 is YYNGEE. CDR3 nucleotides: TGTGCCAGCAGCGTGCCGACTAGCGGGAGTATCGAGACCCAGTACTTC. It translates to CASSVPTSGSIETQYF. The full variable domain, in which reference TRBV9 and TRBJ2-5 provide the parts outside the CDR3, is DSGVTQTPKHLITATGQRVTLRCSPRSGDLSVYWYQQSLDQGLQFLIQYYNGEERAKGNILERFSAQQFPDLHSELNLSSLELGDSALYFCASSVPTSGSIETQYFGPGTRLLVL.

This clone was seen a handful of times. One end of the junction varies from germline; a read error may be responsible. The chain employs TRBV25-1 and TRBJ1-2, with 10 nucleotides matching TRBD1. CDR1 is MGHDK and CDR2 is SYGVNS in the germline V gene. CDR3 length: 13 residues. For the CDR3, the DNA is TGTGCCAGTAGTGGGGACAGGGGTGTGAGTTACACCTTC. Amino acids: CASSGDRGVSYTF.

This CDR3 reads CASKTSRQGVRYTF. CDR3 bases: TGTGCCAGCAAGACCAGCCGACAGGGAGTGCGCTACACCTTC. The chain has TRBV6-6 and TRBJ1-2; 7 bases match TRBD1. This CDR3 is 14 amino acids long. Germline lookup yields CDR1 MNHNY and CDR2 SVGAGI (reference sequence). The ends lost 7 bases at V and 9 bases at J; junction bases unmatched: 14.

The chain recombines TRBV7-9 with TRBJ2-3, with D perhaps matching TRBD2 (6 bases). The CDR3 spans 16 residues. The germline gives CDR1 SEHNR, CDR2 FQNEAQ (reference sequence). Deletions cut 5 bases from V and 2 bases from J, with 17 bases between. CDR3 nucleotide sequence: TGTGCCAGCAGCCTCGGGACTCGCGGGGCCACAGATACGCAGTATTTT. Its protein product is CASSLGTRGATDTQYF.

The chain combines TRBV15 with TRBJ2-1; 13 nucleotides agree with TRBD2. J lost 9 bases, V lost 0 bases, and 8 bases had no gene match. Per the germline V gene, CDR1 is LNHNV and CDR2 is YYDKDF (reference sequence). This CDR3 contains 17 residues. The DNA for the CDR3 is TGTGCCACCAGCAGAGAGGGACTAGCGGGAACGAAAGGTGAGCAGTTCTTC. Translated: CATSREGLAGTKGEQFF.

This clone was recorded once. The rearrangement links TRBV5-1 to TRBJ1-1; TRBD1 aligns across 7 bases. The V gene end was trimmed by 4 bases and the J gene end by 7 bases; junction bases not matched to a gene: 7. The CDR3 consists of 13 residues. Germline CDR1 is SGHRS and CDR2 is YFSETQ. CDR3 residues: CASSPGQALEAFF. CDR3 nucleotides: TGCGCCAGCAGCCCCGGACAGGCCCTTGAAGCTTTCTTT.

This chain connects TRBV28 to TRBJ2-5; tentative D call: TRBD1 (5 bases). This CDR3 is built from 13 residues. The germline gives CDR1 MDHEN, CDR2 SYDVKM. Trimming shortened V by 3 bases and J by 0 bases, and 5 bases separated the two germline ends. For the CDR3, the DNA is TGTGCCAGCAGTTTGGACAACCAAGAGACCCAGTACTTC. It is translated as CASSLDNQETQYF. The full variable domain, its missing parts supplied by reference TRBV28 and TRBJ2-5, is DVKVTQSSRYLVKRTGEKVFLECVQDMDHENMFWYRQDPGLGLRLIYFSYDVKMKEKGDIPEGYSVSREKKERFSLILESASTNQTSMYLCASSLDNQETQYFGPGTRLLVL.

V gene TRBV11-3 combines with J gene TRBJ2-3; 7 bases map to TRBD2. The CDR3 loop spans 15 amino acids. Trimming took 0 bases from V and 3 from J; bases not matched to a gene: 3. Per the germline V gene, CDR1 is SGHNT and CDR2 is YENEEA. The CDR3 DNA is TGTGCCAGCAGCTTAGAGCGGGAGAGAACAGATACGCAGTATTTT. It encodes CASSLERERTDTQYF.

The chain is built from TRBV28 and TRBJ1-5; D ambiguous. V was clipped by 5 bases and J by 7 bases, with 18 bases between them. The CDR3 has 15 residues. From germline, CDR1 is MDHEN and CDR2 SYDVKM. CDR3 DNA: TGTGCCAGCAGTGCCAACCCCAATCCGGGGCAGCCCCAGCATTTT. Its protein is CASSANPNPGQPQHF. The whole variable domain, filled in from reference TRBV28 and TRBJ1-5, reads DVKVTQSSRYLVKRTGEKVFLECVQDMDHENMFWYRQDPGLGLRLIYFSYDVKMKEKGDIPEGYSVSREKKERFSLILESASTNQTSMYLCASSANPNPGQPQHFGDGTRLSIL.

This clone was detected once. DNA of the CDR3: TGTGCCAGCAGCTTAGCACAGGGGGTCCATCAGCCCCAGCATTTT. Its protein is CASSLAQGVHQPQHF. The rearrangement links TRBV7-2 to TRBJ1-5, with 8 bases fitting TRBD1. The CDR3 runs 15 residues. The J segment lost 5 bases and the V segment lost 0 bases, leaving 3 bases of the junction unmatched. The germline V gene has CDR1 SGHTA and CDR2 FQGNSA.

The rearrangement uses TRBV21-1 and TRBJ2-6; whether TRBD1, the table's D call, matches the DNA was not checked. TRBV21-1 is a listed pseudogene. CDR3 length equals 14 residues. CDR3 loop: CASSRNRGPNVLTF. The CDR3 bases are TGTGCCAGCAGCAGAAACAGGGGTCCCAACGTCCTGACTTTC.

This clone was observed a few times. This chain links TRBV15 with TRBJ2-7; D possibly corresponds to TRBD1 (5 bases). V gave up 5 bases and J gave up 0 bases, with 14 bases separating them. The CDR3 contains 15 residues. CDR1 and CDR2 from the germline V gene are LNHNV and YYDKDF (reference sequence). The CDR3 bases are TGTGCCACCAGCGCCGCAGGGTCGAGCTCCTACGAGCAGTACTTC. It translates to CATSAAGSSSYEQYF.

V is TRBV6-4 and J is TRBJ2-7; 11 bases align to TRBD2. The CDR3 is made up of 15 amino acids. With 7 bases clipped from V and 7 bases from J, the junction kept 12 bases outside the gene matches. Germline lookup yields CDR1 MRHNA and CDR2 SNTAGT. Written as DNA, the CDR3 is TGTGCCAGCATTAGACGGGCTAGCGGGAGGTATGAGCAGTACTTC. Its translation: CASIRRASGRYEQYF.

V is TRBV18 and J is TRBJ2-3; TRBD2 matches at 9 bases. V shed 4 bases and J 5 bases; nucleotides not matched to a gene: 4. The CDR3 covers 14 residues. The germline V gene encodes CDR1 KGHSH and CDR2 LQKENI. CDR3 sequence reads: CASSRSGSIDTQYF. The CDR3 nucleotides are TGTGCCAGCTCACGTAGCGGGAGTATAGATACGCAGTATTTT.

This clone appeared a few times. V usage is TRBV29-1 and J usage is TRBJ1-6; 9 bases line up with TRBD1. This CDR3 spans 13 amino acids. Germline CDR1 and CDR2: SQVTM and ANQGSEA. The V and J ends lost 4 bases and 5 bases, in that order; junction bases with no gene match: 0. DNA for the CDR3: TGCAGCGTTGGACAGGGGGATAATTCACCCCTCCACTTT. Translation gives CSVGQGDNSPLHF.

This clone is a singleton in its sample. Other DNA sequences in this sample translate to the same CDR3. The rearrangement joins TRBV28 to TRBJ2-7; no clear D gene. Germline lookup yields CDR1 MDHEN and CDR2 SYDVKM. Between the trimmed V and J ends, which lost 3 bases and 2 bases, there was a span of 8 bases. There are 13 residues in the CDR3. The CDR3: CASSFGGTYEQYF. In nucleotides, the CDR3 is TGTGCCAGCAGTTTTGGCGGTACCTACGAGCAGTACTTC.

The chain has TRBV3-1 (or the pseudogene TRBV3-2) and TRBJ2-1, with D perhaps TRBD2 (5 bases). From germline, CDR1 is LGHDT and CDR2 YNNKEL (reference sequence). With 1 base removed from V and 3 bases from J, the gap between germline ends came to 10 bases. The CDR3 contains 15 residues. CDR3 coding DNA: TGTGCCAGCAGCCAAGTGCCGGGATTCTACAATGAGCAGTTCTTC. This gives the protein CASSQVPGFYNEQFF.

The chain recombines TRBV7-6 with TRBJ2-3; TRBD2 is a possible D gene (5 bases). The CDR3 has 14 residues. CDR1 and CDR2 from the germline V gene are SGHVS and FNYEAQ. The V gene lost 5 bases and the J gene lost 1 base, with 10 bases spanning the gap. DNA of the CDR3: TGTGCCAGCAGCCCAGAAGCGGGCACAGATACGCAGTATTTT. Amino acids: CASSPEAGTDTQYF.

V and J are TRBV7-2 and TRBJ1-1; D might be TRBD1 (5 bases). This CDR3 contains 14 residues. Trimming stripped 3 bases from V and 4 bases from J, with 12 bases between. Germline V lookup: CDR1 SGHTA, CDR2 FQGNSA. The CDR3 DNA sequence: TGTGCCAGCAGCTTCCCCACAGGATTCACTGAAGCTTTCTTT. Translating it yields CASSFPTGFTEAFF.

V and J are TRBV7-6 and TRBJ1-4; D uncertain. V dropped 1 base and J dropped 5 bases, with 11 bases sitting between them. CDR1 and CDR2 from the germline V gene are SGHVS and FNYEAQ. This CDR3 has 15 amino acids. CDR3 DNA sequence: TGTGCCAGCAGCTTAGTTCCAGGCAAGAATGAAAAACTGTTTTTT. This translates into CASSLVPGKNEKLFF.

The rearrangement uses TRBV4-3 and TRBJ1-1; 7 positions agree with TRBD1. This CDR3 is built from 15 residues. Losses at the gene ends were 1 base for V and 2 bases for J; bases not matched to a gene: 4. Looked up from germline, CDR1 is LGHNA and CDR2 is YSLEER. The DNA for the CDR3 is TGCGCCAGCAGCCAAGGACAGGGTGGAAACACTGAAGCTTTCTTT. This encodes CASSQGQGGNTEAFF.

In nucleotides, the CDR3 is TGTGCCAGCAGTTTGGACAGGATGGGGCATCAGCCCCAGCATTTT. This translates into CASSLDRMGHQPQHF. The chain links TRBV27 to TRBJ1-5, with TRBD1 matching 7 bases. The CDR3 is 15 residues long. The J segment lost 5 bases and the V segment lost 3 bases, leaving 7 bases of the junction unmatched. Per the germline V gene, CDR1 is MNHEY and CDR2 is SMNVEV (reference sequence).

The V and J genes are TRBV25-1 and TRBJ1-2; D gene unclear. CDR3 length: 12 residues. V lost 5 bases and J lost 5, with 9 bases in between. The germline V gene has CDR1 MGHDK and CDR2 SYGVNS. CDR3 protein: CASSRTAYGYTF. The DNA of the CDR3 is TGTGCCAGCAGTAGAACAGCATATGGCTACACCTTC.

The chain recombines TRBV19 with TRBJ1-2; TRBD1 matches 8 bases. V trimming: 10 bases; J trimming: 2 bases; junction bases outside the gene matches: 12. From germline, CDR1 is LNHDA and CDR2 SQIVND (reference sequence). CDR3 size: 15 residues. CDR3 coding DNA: TGTGCCAACTCCGGGACAGGATTTTTCAACTATGGCTACACCTTC. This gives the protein CANSGTGFFNYGYTF.

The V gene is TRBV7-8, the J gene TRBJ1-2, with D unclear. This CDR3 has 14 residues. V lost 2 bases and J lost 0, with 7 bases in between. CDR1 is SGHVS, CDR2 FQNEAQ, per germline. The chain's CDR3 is CASSLTEANYGYTF. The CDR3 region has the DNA TGTGCCAGCAGCTTAACAGAAGCTAACTATGGCTACACCTTC.

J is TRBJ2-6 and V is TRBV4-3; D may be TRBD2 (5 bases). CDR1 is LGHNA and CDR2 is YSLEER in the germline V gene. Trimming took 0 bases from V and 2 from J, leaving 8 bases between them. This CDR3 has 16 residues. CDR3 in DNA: TGCGCCAGCAGCCAAGATATCGGGGCTGGGGCCAACGTCCTGACTTTC. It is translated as CASSQDIGAGANVLTF.

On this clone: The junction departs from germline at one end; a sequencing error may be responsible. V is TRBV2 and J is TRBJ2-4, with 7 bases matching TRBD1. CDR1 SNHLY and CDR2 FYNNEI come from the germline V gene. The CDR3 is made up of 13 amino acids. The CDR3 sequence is CASTLEQGTVLGF. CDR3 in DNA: TGTGCCAGCACCCTCGAACAGGGGACAGTACTAGGCTTC.

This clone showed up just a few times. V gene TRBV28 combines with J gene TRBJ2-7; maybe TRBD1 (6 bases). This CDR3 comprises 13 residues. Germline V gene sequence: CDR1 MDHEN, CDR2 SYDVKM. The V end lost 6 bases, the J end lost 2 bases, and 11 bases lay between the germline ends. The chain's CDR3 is CASRPGQTYEQYF. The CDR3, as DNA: TGTGCCAGCAGACCAGGACAGACCTACGAGCAGTACTTC.

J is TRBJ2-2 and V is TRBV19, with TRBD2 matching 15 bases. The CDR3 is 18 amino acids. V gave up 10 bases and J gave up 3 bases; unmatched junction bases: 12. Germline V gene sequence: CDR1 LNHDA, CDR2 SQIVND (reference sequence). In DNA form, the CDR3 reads TGTGCCACCAGGACTAGCGGGAGGGCCATTCGGTACACCGGGGAGCTGTTTTTT. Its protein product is CATRTSGRAIRYTGELFF.